This is a list of T cell receptor beta chains from one sample in a study of tumor-infiltrating lymphocytes in primary liver carcinoma. TCRdb used MiXCR to reprocess the multiplex PCR reads, holding one entry per CDR3 protein. This table has over 100,000 distinct CDR3 sequences, around 65% appearing once. The sequenced sample consisted of tumor-adjacent normal liver tissue. These TCRs come from a woman in her fifties or sixties with primary liver carcinoma and hepatitis B virus infection. Each CDR3 is given with its conserved first and last residue. The D gene is left open where the match is weak. Expanded clones are given a class, and other clones once, few, many or no size at all.

cdr3_aa cdr3_nt clone_size j_call cdr3_length v_call d_call
CSASSGLVGQETQYF TGCAGTGCTAGTTCGGGACTAGTGGGCCAAGAGACCCAGTACTTC - TRBJ2-5 15 TRBV20-1 TRBD2
CASSYLPGAMGTDTQYF TGTGCCAGCAGTTACCTGCCGGGGGCGATGGGCACAGATACGCAGTATTTT many TRBJ2-3 17 TRBV6-5 -
CASSLGSGYGYTF TGTGCCAGCAGCCTAGGGTCAGGTTATGGCTACACCTTC - TRBJ1-2 13 TRBV7-9 -
CASTLEANVLTF TGTGCCAGCACCTTGGAGGCCAACGTCCTGACTTTC - TRBJ2-6 12 TRBV2 -
CASNSQGRQNTEAFF TGTGCCAGCAATAGTCAGGGACGGCAGAACACTGAAGCTTTCTTC - TRBJ1-1 15 TRBV6-5 -
CASSADRGGPYEEYF TGCGCCAGCAGCGCCGACAGGGGAGGCCCCTACGAGGAGTACTTC - TRBJ2-7 15 TRBV5-1 TRBD1
CANSPRLTASQLANVLTF TGTGCCAACAGCCCTAGATTAACAGCCTCCCAGCTGGCCAATGTCCTGACTTTC - TRBJ2-6 18 TRBV11-2 -
CSVVASLNTGELFF TGCAGCGTTGTTGCCAGCCTGAACACCGGGGAGCTGTTTTTT many TRBJ2-2 14 TRBV29-1 -
CSVAGTELDTQYF TGCAGCGTCGCCGGGACAGAGTTGGATACGCAGTATTTT - TRBJ2-3 13 TRBV29-1 TRBD1
CATSLEGGEIDEQFF TGTGCCACCAGCTTAGAAGGGGGAGAGATCGACGAGCAGTTCTTC - TRBJ2-1 15 TRBV11-2 -
CACSFPGLVAGGELFF TGTGCCTGCAGCTTTCCGGGACTAGTGGCGGGCGGGGAGCTGTTTTTT - TRBJ2-2 16 TRBV7-9 TRBD2
CASSSNEQGARGNTIYF TGTGCCAGCAGCTCGAACGAACAGGGGGCGCGTGGAAACACCATATATTTT many TRBJ1-3 17 TRBV7-8 TRBD1
CSARDFMLAGGDTQYF TGCAGTGCTAGAGATTTCATGCTAGCGGGGGGAGATACGCAGTATTTT - TRBJ2-3 16 TRBV20-1 TRBD2
CASSTLAGSGSTDTLYF TGTGCCAGCAGTACCCTCGCGGGCAGCGGGAGCACAGATACGCTGTATTTT - TRBJ2-3 17 TRBV2 TRBD2
CVSSHPRTGTPNTETFF TGTGTCAGCAGCCATCCGAGAACCGGGACACCAAACACTGAAACTTTCTTT - TRBJ1-1 17 TRBV4-2 -
CSVDPGFGFVETRYF TGCAGCGTCGATCCCGGGTTTGGGTTCGTGGAGACCCGGTACTTC - TRBJ2-5 15 TRBV29-1 -
CSARSGLAVREQYF TGCAGTGCTAGATCGGGACTAGCGGTTCGCGAGCAGTACTTC - TRBJ2-7 14 TRBV20-1 TRBD2
CASSFLSPQGRFQETQYF TGCGCCAGCAGCTTTCTTTCCCCACAGGGGAGGTTTCAAGAGACCCAGTACTTC - TRBJ2-5 18 TRBV5-1 -
CASSLFPGISYEQYF TGTGCCAGCAGCTTGTTCCCAGGGATCTCCTACGAGCAGTACTTC - TRBJ2-7 15 TRBV5-5 -
CASTYSPGQGPYGCTF TGTGCCAGTACCTACTCTCCGGGACAGGGACCCTATGGCTGCACCTTC - TRBJ1-2 16 TRBV19 TRBD1
CSSSALRLAAYEQYF TGTTCCAGCAGTGCCTTGAGGCTAGCAGCCTACGAGCAGTACTTC once TRBJ2-7 15 TRBV28 -
CASSLGWGNQPKHF TGTGCCAGCAGTTTAGGGTGGGGGAATCAGCCCAAGCATTTT - TRBJ1-5 14 TRBV28 -
CASSSGRYGTGEKLFF TGTGCCAGCAGTTCGGGGAGATACGGGACAGGCGAAAAACTGTTTTTT many TRBJ1-4 16 TRBV12-3/TRBV12-4 TRBD1
CASSLTQRGYNEQFF TGTGCCAGCAGCTTAACTCAGCGGGGCTACAATGAGCAGTTCTTC - TRBJ2-1 15 TRBV11-2 TRBD2
CSVGPLSTGKKGAYGYTF TGCAGCGTCGGTCCCTTATCGACAGGAAAGAAGGGGGCCTATGGCTACACCTTC many TRBJ1-2 18 TRBV29-1 TRBD1
CASSSAPGTSGRGVPGELFF TGTGCCAGCAGCTCTGCCCCCGGGACTAGCGGGAGAGGTGTCCCCGGGGAGCTGTTTTTT - TRBJ2-2 20 TRBV11-3 TRBD2
CDSRSSLDTWELFF TGTGACAGTAGATCGAGCCTTGACACCTGGGAGCTGTTTTTT - TRBJ2-2 14 TRBV11-1 -
CSATLKPGNLYGYTF TGCAGTGCTACCCTTAAACCGGGGAACCTCTATGGCTACACCTTC few TRBJ1-2 15 TRBV20-1 -
CAISEGEDSYEQYF TGTGCCATCAGTGAAGGCGAGGACTCCTACGAGCAGTACTTC few TRBJ2-7 14 TRBV10-3 -